This is a list of T cell receptor beta chains from one sample in a study of CD8+CD57+ T cells in acquired aplastic anemia. Each CDR3 protein is one row after TCRdb ran MiXCR on the reads. The table lists 110,000 or so distinct CDR3 sequences, less than 65% of them singletons. Sample: sorted CD4+, CD8+, or CD8+CD57+ T cells (not recorded which) from PBMCs. These TCRs come from a human donor in good health, serving as a control. Each CDR3 is given with its conserved first and last residue. Each record gives: D gene, V gene, J gene, CDR3 length, clone size, CDR3 DNA, CDR3 protein. A D gene is named only where the DNA matches it firmly. Clone size appears in some rows only: once, few, many, or a class for an expanded clone.

TRBD2	TRBV19	TRBJ2-1	16	many	TGTGCCAGTAGTATAGATCGGGAGGGGTTGGGCAATGAGCAGTTCTTC	CASSIDREGLGNEQFF
-	TRBV6-6	TRBJ1-5	15	-	TGTGCCAGCAGTTCGACGGGACGTGACAATCAGCCCCAGCATTTT	CASSSTGRDNQPQHF
TRBD1	TRBV6-2/TRBV6-3	TRBJ1-1	14	-	TGTGCCAGCAGCCGACCGGGACAGCGCACTGAAGCTTTCTTT	CASSRPGQRTEAFF
TRBD1	TRBV6-1	TRBJ2-7	16	-	TGTGCCAGCAGCCTACAAACCGGGACAGGGACGGGCGAGCAGTACTTC	CASSLQTGTGTGEQYF
-	TRBV6-1	TRBJ2-7	14	-	TGTGCCAGCAGAAAGGAAACCTTCTCCTACGAGCAGTACTTC	CASRKETFSYEQYF
TRBD2	TRBV4-2	TRBJ2-2	19	-	TGTGCCAGCAGCCCTCGACTAGCGGGGGGCTCTCCTAACACCGGGGAGCTGTTTTTT	CASSPRLAGGSPNTGELFF
-	TRBV25-1	TRBJ1-1	21	-	-	CASAGGTTYEQYFGPGTEAFF
-	TRBV2	TRBJ1-1	13	-	TGTGCCAGCAGTTTTACCCAGGGCACTGAAGCTTTCTTT	CASSFTQGTEAFF
-	TRBV5-4	TRBJ2-7	13	many	TGTGCCAGCAGCTTGGGAAAGGGCTACGAGCAGTACTTC	CASSLGKGYEQYF
-	TRBV18	TRBJ1-1	12	-	TGTGCCAGCTCACCACAGGAATCTGAAGCTTTCTTT	CASSPQESEAFF
-	TRBV12-3/TRBV12-4	TRBJ2-1	13	many	TGTGCCTCTTTCGGGGGTTCCTACAATGAGCAGTTCTTC	CASFGGSYNEQFF
-	TRBV10-3	TRBJ2-7	12	-	TGTGCCATCCGTACAGTTTCCTACGAGCAGTACTTC	CAIRTVSYEQYF
-	TRBV29-1	TRBJ1-2	11	-	TGCAGCGTTGAGCCCAGCTATGGCTACACCTTC	CSVEPSYGYTF
TRBD1	TRBV7-2	TRBJ2-7	13	-	TGTGCCAGCAGCTTAGAAGACAGGGACGAGCAGTACTTC	CASSLEDRDEQYF
-	TRBV7-9	TRBJ2-7	13	-	TGTGCCAGCAGCTTAGAAGTGGCCTACGAGCAGTACTTC	CASSLEVAYEQYF
TRBD2	TRBV19	TRBJ2-7	14	-	TGTGCCAGTAGCATAGGACTAGAATTCTACGAGCAGTACTTC	CASSIGLEFYEQYF
TRBD1	TRBV7-9	TRBJ1-2	14	many	TGTGCCAGCAGCTTGGGACAGCCTAACTATGGCTACACCTTC	CASSLGQPNYGYTF
TRBD1	TRBV19	TRBJ1-6	16	many	TGTGCCAGTAGTATCTTCGGGACAGCCTATAATTCACCCCTCCACTTT	CASSIFGTAYNSPLHF
-	TRBV10-3	TRBJ1-2	14	-	TGTGCCATCAGTGAGTCGACCGGGCAGTATGGCTACACCTTC	CAISESTGQYGYTF
TRBD1	TRBV4-3	TRBJ2-5	15	-	TGCGCCAGCAGCCAGGACAGGGCAGACCAAGAGACCCAGTACTTC	CASSQDRADQETQYF
TRBD1	TRBV6-4	TRBJ1-2	13	-	TGTGCCAGCAGTGAGGGACAGGGCTATGGCTACACCTTC	CASSEGQGYGYTF
TRBD1	TRBV20-1	TRBJ1-1	13	-	TGCAGTGCTACCGACAGGGCAGGAACTGAAGCTTTCTTT	CSATDRAGTEAFF
-	TRBV10-3	TRBJ1-5	13	few	TGTGCCATCAGCGCAGGGCCAGATCAGCCCCAGCATTTT	CAISAGPDQPQHF
-	TRBV4-3	TRBJ1-2	14	-	TGCGCCAGCAGCCAAGATCGGGGGACCCATGGCTACACCTTC	CASSQDRGTHGYTF
-	TRBV19	TRBJ1-5	15	-	TGTGCCAGTAGTATTTATGTCGGTAGCAATCAGCCCCAGCATTTT	CASSIYVGSNQPQHF
TRBD1	TRBV5-8	TRBJ2-3	15	many	TGTGCCAGCAGCTTCCGGGACAGGGACACAGATACGCAGTATTTT	CASSFRDRDTDTQYF
TRBD1	TRBV19	TRBJ2-7	13	once	TGTGCCAGCAGGTCGAACAGGGGCTACGAGCAGTACTTC	CASRSNRGYEQYF
-	TRBV10-3	TRBJ2-1	14	-	TGTGCCATCAGTGGAGGGGTCCAAGACAATGAGCGGTTCTTC	CAISGGVQDNERFF
-	TRBV19	TRBJ2-3	15	many	TGTGCCAGCCGAAGAGAAGGGGGGGGGACAGATACGCAGTATTTT	CASRREGGGTDTQYF
-	TRBV29-1	TRBJ1-2	13	-	TGCAGCGCTTCATGGGGCGGGAACTATGGCTACACCTTC	CSASWGGNYGYTF
TRBD2	TRBV10-3	TRBJ2-7	16	many	TGTGCCATCAGTGAGTTACTAGCGGGGGGACCATACGAGCAGTACTTC	CAISELLAGGPYEQYF
TRBD1	TRBV7-7	TRBJ2-5	15	-	TGTGCTAGCAGCTTCGGGACAGGGGGAGCGGAGACCCAGTACTTC	CASSFGTGGAETQYF
TRBD1	TRBV20-1	TRBJ2-1	13	-	TGCAGTGTCGGACAGGGGGCCGACAATGAGCAGTTCTTC	CSVGQGADNEQFF
TRBD2	TRBV10-3	TRBJ2-5	16	once	TGTGCCATCAGTGAGTCGACAGCGGGGGGGAAAGAGACCCAGTACTTC	CAISESTAGGKETQYF
-	TRBV30	TRBJ1-4	16	few	TGTGCCTGGAGTTTGTACGGGTTATATGGCGATGAAAAACTGTTTTTT	CAWSLYGLYGDEKLFF
-	TRBV10-3	TRBJ1-2	11	-	TGTGCCACCGGGGGGGCGGGTGGCTACACCTTC	CATGGAGGYTF
-	TRBV12-3/TRBV12-4	TRBJ1-5	14	few	TGTGCCAGCAGTTTGGGGGTCGGCAATCAGCCCCAGCATTTT	CASSLGVGNQPQHF
TRBD1	TRBV15	TRBJ2-1	14	-	TGTGCCACCAGCGGACAGGGGCCCTACAATGAGCAGTTCTTC	CATSGQGPYNEQFF
-	TRBV7-3	TRBJ2-2	15	-	TGTGCCAGCAGCTTAAATCCCGGATCCGCCGGGGAGCTGTTTTTT	CASSLNPGSAGELFF
-	TRBV5-1	TRBJ2-2	15	-	TGCGCCAGCAGCTTGGGCGGGGGCCACACCGAGGAGCTGTTTTTT	CASSLGGGHTEELFF
-	TRBV5-4	TRBJ2-2	12	-	TGTGCCAGCAGCTTGGATTACGGGGGGCTGTTTTTT	CASSLDYGGLFF
TRBD2	TRBV10-3	TRBJ2-3	14	few	TGTGCCATCCAGACTAGCGGGGACACAGATACGCAGTATTTT	CAIQTSGDTDTQYF